Below, 9 T cell receptor beta chains from the same sample are listed, as sequenced in a study of blood T cell repertoires in COVID-19. The table came from immunoSEQ multiplex PCR; TCRdb's copy has only in-frame clones and leaves some out. Among about 20,000 clones, 79% were seen once, and the ten largest hold roughly three fifths. The source material was peripheral blood. The receptors derive from an elderly man with acute or convalescent COVID-19.

This chain links TRBV30 with TRBJ1-5; TRBD1 agrees at 8 bases. Trimming cost V 2 bases and J 4 bases; bases outside gene matches: 4. This CDR3 is built from 14 residues. CDR1 and CDR2 (germline): GTSNPN, SVGIG (reference sequence). For the CDR3, the DNA is TGTGCCTGGAGTTCAGGGGGCTGGAATCAGCCCCAGCATTTT. It is translated as CAWSSGGWNQPQHF. Full variable domain (missing parts from reference TRBV30 and TRBJ1-5): SQTIHQWPATLVQPVGSPLSLECTVEGTSNPNLYWYRQAAGRGLQLLFYSVGIGQISSEVPQNLSASRPQDRQFILSSKKLLLSDSGFYLCAWSSGGWNQPQHFGDGTRLSIL.

There are a few counts of this clone. This sequence joins TRBV3-1 (or the pseudogene TRBV3-2) and TRBJ2-4, with D perhaps matching TRBD2 (7 bases). Trimming took 4 bases from V and 7 from J, leaving 14 bases between them. Germline CDR1 is LGHDT and CDR2 is YNNKEL (reference sequence). This CDR3 is 14 amino acids long. The CDR3 is CASSRGGPGNIQYF. CDR3 nucleotides: TGTGCCAGCAGCCGGGGGGGGCCGGGGAACATTCAGTACTTC.

The chain is built from TRBV2 and TRBJ1-2, with 7 bases lining up with TRBD1. This CDR3 is built from 14 residues. J was trimmed by 4 bases and V by 7 bases; bases with no gene match: 9. From germline, CDR1 is SNHLY and CDR2 FYNNEI. CDR3 in amino acids: CASTRTGGSYGYTF. CDR3 nucleotides: TGTGCCAGCACAAGGACAGGAGGATCCTATGGCTACACCTTC.

The chain has TRBV5-1 and TRBJ2-3; TRBD2 matches at 9 bases. CDR1 is SGHRS and CDR2 is YFSETQ in the germline V gene. J was trimmed by 0 bases and V by 4 bases; bases with no gene match: 18. CDR3 length: 20 amino acids. Here the CDR3 reads CASSPSGRNLQYLSTDTQYF. As DNA, the CDR3 is TGCGCCAGCAGCCCGAGCGGGAGGAACCTACAGTACCTTAGCACAGATACGCAGTATTTT.

The chain has TRBV12-3 or TRBV12-4 and TRBJ2-7; a weak D match, TRBD2 (6 bases). This CDR3 is built from 13 residues. V lost 6 bases, J lost 2 bases, and 11 bases lay in between. DNA for the CDR3: TGTGCCAGCAGGGTCGCGGGAACCTACGAGCAGTACTTC. Its translation is CASRVAGTYEQYF.

V is TRBV7-6 and J is TRBJ1-4; no clear D. V was cut by 1 base and J by 3 bases, with 6 bases left in between. The CDR3 contains 14 residues. Germline lookup yields CDR1 SGHVS and CDR2 FNYEAQ. CDR3 nucleotide sequence: TGTGCCAGCAGCTTAGTTCCGGCTAATGAAAAACTGTTTTTT. Encoded protein: CASSLVPANEKLFF.

The rearrangement joins TRBV6-5 to TRBJ1-5; TRBD1 might be the D (6 bases). CDR1 MNHEY and CDR2 SVGAGI come from the germline V gene. With 7 bases removed from V and 2 bases from J, the gap between germline ends came to 9 bases. This CDR3 has 13 residues. DNA of the CDR3: TGTGCCAGCAAGGCAGGGGGCAATCAGCCCCAGCATTTT. Protein product: CASKAGGNQPQHF.

This chain connects TRBV18 to TRBJ1-4, with D maybe TRBD1 (6 bases). The V end was cut by 5 bases, the J end by 0 bases, with 13 bases between. The CDR3 spans 16 residues. From germline, CDR1 is KGHSH and CDR2 LQKENI. The CDR3 sequence: CASSAQGHATNEKLFF. CDR3 nucleotides: TGTGCCAGCTCAGCCCAGGGGCATGCAACTAATGAAAAACTGTTTTTT. The whole variable domain, filled in from reference TRBV18 and TRBJ1-4, reads NAGVMQNPRHLVRRRGQEARLRCSPMKGHSHVYWYRQLPEEGLKFMVYLQKENIIDESGMPKERFSAEFPKEGPSILRIQQVVRGDSAAYFCASSAQGHATNEKLFFGSGTQLSVL.

V usage is TRBV3-1 (or the pseudogene TRBV3-2) and J usage is TRBJ2-3, with 10 bases aligning to TRBD2. Germline CDR1 is LGHDT and CDR2 is YNNKEL (reference sequence). The CDR3 covers 19 residues. Trimming cost V 0 bases and J 6 bases; bases outside gene matches: 15. CDR3 in amino acids: CASSQESPLAGAPLDTQYF. CDR3 in DNA: TGTGCCAGCAGCCAAGAAAGTCCCCTAGCGGGAGCCCCACTTGATACGCAGTATTTT.